The next 29 T cell receptor beta chains were all read from a single sample in a study of T cell repertoires in cytomegalovirus infection. TCRdb recomputed calls from the reads with MiXCR, one row per CDR3 protein. Here the sample spans about 700,000 distinct CDR3 sequences, about 33% being singletons. These receptors have no identified antigens. The source was cultured PBMCs, collected from culture after CMV antigen stimulation. These receptors were collected from a human donor in good health (CMV status not recorded). Some clones in this sample may be carry-over from other donors' samples.

The chain combines TRBV4-2 with TRBJ2-5; 14 bases are shared with TRBD2. Per germline, CDR1 LGHNA and CDR2 YNFKEQ. The CDR3 has 18 residues. Losses at the gene ends were 1 base for V and 3 bases for J; bases not matched to a gene: 7. In DNA form, the CDR3 reads TGTGCCAGCAGCCAAGTCCGCGGGACTAGCGGGGGAGAAGAGACCCAGTACTTC. It codes for CASSQVRGTSGGEETQYF.

This clonotype was counted once. The CDR3 DNA sequence: TGCAGCGTTTGCGAGGACTCTTCCCGAACCTACGAGCAGTACTTC. Its protein is CSVCEDSSRTYEQYF. V is TRBV29-1 and J is TRBJ2-7, with TRBD2 as a possible D gene (5 bases). The V gene lost 5 bases and the J gene lost 2 bases, with 19 bases spanning the gap. This CDR3 has 15 amino acids. Germline V gene sequence: CDR1 SQVTM, CDR2 ANQGSEA.

This clonotype was observed a handful of times. The rearrangement uses TRBV5-4 and TRBJ2-1; D is unresolved. The CDR3 is made up of 18 amino acids. From germline, CDR1 is SGHNT and CDR2 YYREEE (reference sequence). Trimming removed 4 bases at V and 5 bases at J, with 25 bases between. The CDR3 spells CASSDYTIKSRKDNEQFF. The CDR3 DNA reads as TGTGCCAGCAGCGATTATACTATAAAAAGTAGGAAGGACAATGAGCAGTTCTTC.

The table lists this clonotype with many counts. V is TRBV7-2 and J is TRBJ2-5; tentative D call: TRBD1 (5 bases). Trimming took 9 bases from V and 4 from J, leaving 18 bases between them. Germline assignment: CDR1 SGHTA and CDR2 FQGNSA. The CDR3 has 14 residues. The CDR3 bases are TGTGCCAGTGCCCGGCAGGGCCTCCCAGAGACCCAGTACTTC. Its translation: CASARQGLPETQYF.

This clonotype was recorded at least ten times. The rearrangement links TRBV7-8 to TRBJ1-4, with a weak D call TRBD1 (5 bases). Germline V lookup: CDR1 SGHVS, CDR2 FQNEAQ. Trimming took 1 base from V and 0 from J, leaving 15 bases between them. The CDR3 spans 18 residues. The CDR3 DNA reads as TGTGCCAGCAGCTTAGGGTACAGGACAAAGGCAACTAATGAAAAACTGTTTTTT. Translation: CASSLGYRTKATNEKLFF.

This sequence joins TRBV5-4 and TRBJ2-7; 12 bases match TRBD2. V gave up 4 bases and J gave up 3 bases; unmatched junction bases: 11. Germline assignment: CDR1 SGHNT and CDR2 YYREEE (reference sequence). The CDR3 totals 17 residues. The CDR3 bases are TGTGCCAGCAGCCCAAACGCAGGACTAGCGGGGCACTACGAGCAGTACTTC. It encodes CASSPNAGLAGHYEQYF.

This clonotype was detected ten times or more. The genes are TRBV7-2 and TRBJ1-5; D gene ambiguous. V shed 2 bases and J shed 3 bases, with 5 bases lying between them. The CDR3 has 13 amino acids. CDR1 SGHTA and CDR2 FQGNSA come from the germline V gene. The CDR3 DNA reads as TGTGCCAGCAGCTTAACGCCCAATCAGCCCCAGCATTTT. Translated, it gives CASSLTPNQPQHF.

The rearrangement joins TRBV6-1 to TRBJ2-1, with a possible D match to TRBD1 (6 bases). V was shortened by 6 bases and J by 8 bases, with 20 bases between the two germline ends. The germline V gene has CDR1 MNHNS and CDR2 SASEGT. This CDR3 comprises 15 residues. In nucleotides, the CDR3 is TGTGCCAGCAGCTCCGGGACACTCCCCTCTGATGAGCAGTTCTTC. Protein product: CASSSGTLPSDEQFF.

This clonotype appeared a few times. DNA of the CDR3: TGTGCCAGCAGCTTAAGGTTGTCGAGGCGAAGCCAGAACACTGAAGCTTTCTTT. Encoded protein: CASSLRLSRRSQNTEAFF. This rearrangement joins TRBV7-9 to TRBJ1-1; no reliable D call. The CDR3 sequence is 18 residues long. Germline V gene sequence: CDR1 SEHNR, CDR2 FQNEAQ (reference sequence). V was shortened by 2 bases and J by 1 base, with 20 bases between the two germline ends.

This clonotype was counted at least ten times. This sequence joins TRBV7-8 and TRBJ2-1, with 7 bases that match TRBD1. Trimming took 3 bases from V and 6 from J; bases not matched to a gene: 14. The CDR3 length is 17 residues. Germline V lookup: CDR1 SGHVS, CDR2 FQNEAQ. The CDR3 loop is CASSFGLNRGILNEQFF. DNA for the CDR3: TGTGCCAGCAGCTTCGGCCTCAACAGGGGTATCCTCAATGAGCAGTTCTTC. Filled out from reference TRBV7-8 and TRBJ2-1, the complete variable domain reads GAGVSQSPRYKVAKRGQDVALRCDPISGHVSLFWYQQALGQGPEFLTYFQNEAQLDKSGLPSDRFFAERPEGSVSTLKIQRTQQEDSAVYLCASSFGLNRGILNEQFFGPGTRLTVL.

There are a few counts of this clonotype. The J gene is TRBJ1-5, the V gene TRBV6-2 or TRBV6-3, with D perhaps TRBD1 (5 bases). This CDR3 comprises 13 residues. Deletions cut 5 bases from V and 5 bases from J, with 10 bases between. CDR1 is MNHEY and CDR2 is SVGEGT in the germline V gene. Written as DNA, the CDR3 is TGTGCCAGCAGTACCAACAGGCATCAGCCCCAGCATTTT. This codes for CASSTNRHQPQHF.

This clonotype was seen ten or more times. This chain connects TRBV7-2 to TRBJ2-3, with 9 bases fitting TRBD2. The V and J ends lost 4 bases and 0 bases, in that order; junction bases with no gene match: 11. The CDR3 spans 18 residues. The germline gives CDR1 SGHTA, CDR2 FQGNSA. CDR3 residues: CASSSGSGGTLSTDTQYF. The CDR3 DNA reads TGTGCCAGCAGCTCCGGGAGCGGGGGGACACTTAGCACAGATACGCAGTATTTT.

This clonotype was counted many times. This chain connects TRBV7-2 to TRBJ1-6; TRBD1 is a possible D gene (5 bases). Per germline, CDR1 SGHTA and CDR2 FQGNSA. This CDR3 is 14 amino acids long. Trimming cost V 1 base and J 7 bases, with 8 bases left between them. The CDR3 here is CASSLGRTNSPLHF. CDR3 bases: TGTGCCAGCAGCTTAGGACGGACAAATTCACCCCTCCACTTT.

The V call is TRBV20-1, the J call TRBJ2-1, with D perhaps being TRBD1 or TRBD2 (5 bases each). V lost 3 bases to trimming and J lost 5 bases, with 5 bases between them. The CDR3 totals 11 residues. The V gene's germline CDR1 is DFQATT and CDR2 SNEGSKA (reference sequence). The CDR3 protein is CSARGDNEQFF. CDR3 nucleotide sequence: TGCAGTGCTAGGGGGGACAATGAGCAGTTCTTC.

The chain combines TRBV27 with TRBJ2-2; possibly TRBD1 for D (6 bases). This CDR3 is 13 amino acids long. The ends were cut back, 6 bases at V and 7 bases at J, with 12 bases in the middle. Germline V gene data show CDR1 as MNHEY and CDR2 as SMNVEV (reference sequence). The CDR3: CASRKGESGELFF. The CDR3 DNA sequence: TGTGCCAGCAGGAAGGGGGAGAGCGGGGAGCTGTTTTTT.

This chain links TRBV6-2 or TRBV6-3 with TRBJ2-7, with a tentative D call TRBD1 (6 bases). V was pared by 5 bases and J by 3 bases, with 11 bases between. Germline lookup yields CDR1 MNHEY and CDR2 SVGEGT. The CDR3 sequence is 13 residues long. CDR3: CASSNTGYYEQYF. CDR3 bases: TGTGCCAGCAGTAACACAGGGTACTACGAGCAGTACTTC.

The genes are TRBV7-9 and TRBJ1-2; unclear D gene. This CDR3 is built from 15 residues. Trimming pared 1 base from V and 4 bases from J, leaving 13 bases between. Germline CDR1 and CDR2: SEHNR and FQNEAQ (reference sequence). Written as DNA, the CDR3 is TGTGCCAGCAGCTTAGTCGAGAGCAGCCTCTATGGCTACACCTTC. Amino acid sequence: CASSLVESSLYGYTF.

The chain joins TRBV2 to TRBJ2-7, with D possibly being TRBD1 (6 bases). Germline V lookup: CDR1 SNHLY, CDR2 FYNNEI. This CDR3 has 13 residues. Trimming removed 9 bases at V and 0 bases at J, with 12 bases between. CDR3 bases: TGTGCCAGTCTACCCAGGGGCTCCTACGAGCAGTACTTC. Its translation is CASLPRGSYEQYF. Combining the CDR3 with reference TRBV2 and TRBJ2-7 gives the whole variable domain EPEVTQTPSHQVTQMGQEVILRCVPISNHLYFYWYRQILGQKVEFLVSFYNNEISEKSEIFDDQFSVERPDGSNFTLKIRSTKLEDSAMYFCASLPRGSYEQYFGPGTRLTVT.

The J gene is TRBJ1-1, the V gene TRBV18; D not certain. The germline gives CDR1 KGHSH, CDR2 LQKENI. V gave up 8 bases and J gave up 3 bases, with 13 bases separating them. This CDR3 comprises 13 residues. CDR3 in amino acids: CASTSALDTEAFF. Here the CDR3 DNA reads TGTGCCAGCACATCTGCCTTGGACACTGAAGCTTTCTTT.

This chain joins TRBV5-1 and TRBJ1-1, with a possible D match to TRBD1 (5 bases). The V gene lost 4 bases and the J gene lost 4 bases, with 8 bases spanning the gap. Germline CDR1 and CDR2: SGHRS and YFSETQ. This CDR3 region has 12 residues. The CDR3 here is CASSDGGTEAFF. The CDR3 DNA reads as TGCGCCAGCAGCGATGGGGGCACTGAAGCTTTCTTT.

This clonotype was observed many times. At one boundary the junction diverges from the germline segment, which might be a read error. The CDR3 DNA reads as TGTGCCAGCAGTTTAGGAGGGGGTGATGAGCAGTTCTTC. Encoded protein: CASSLGGGDEQFF. V usage is TRBV7-2 and J usage is TRBJ2-1; D tentatively reads TRBD1 or TRBD2 (6 bases each). CDR1 is SGHTA and CDR2 is FQGNSA in the germline V gene. The CDR3 loop spans 13 amino acids. Variable domain in full (rest from reference TRBV7-2 and TRBJ2-1): GAGVSQSPSNKVTEKGKDVELRCDPISGHTALYWYRQSLGQGLEFLIYFQGNSAPDKSGLPSDRFSAERTGGSVSTLTIQRTQQEDSAVYLCASSLGGGDEQFFGPGTRLTVL.

Only a few counts were recorded for this clonotype. This chain uses TRBV19 with TRBJ2-1; the D gene is possibly TRBD2 (6 bases). Trimming cost V 1 base and J 10 bases, with 11 bases left between them. The germline CDR1 and CDR2 sequences are LNHDA and SQIVND (reference sequence). The CDR3 has 13 residues. CDR3 amino acids: CASSIVGGDEQFF. The CDR3 nucleotides read TGTGCCAGTAGTATAGTAGGAGGGGACGAGCAGTTCTTC.

CDR3 sequence (DNA): TGCAGTGCTACCCTGACCACCTCGGGGACCCAGTACTTC. As protein: CSATLTTSGTQYF. The chain carries TRBV20-1 and TRBJ2-5; D is unclear. V was shortened by 4 bases and J by 7 bases, with 16 bases between the two germline ends. This CDR3 comprises 13 residues. Germline V gene sequence: CDR1 DFQATT, CDR2 SNEGSKA (reference sequence).

The V gene is TRBV3-1, the J gene TRBJ2-5; 11 bases align to TRBD2. This CDR3 is 16 amino acids long. CDR1 LGHDT and CDR2 YNNKEL come from the germline V gene (reference sequence). The V gene end was trimmed by 1 base and the J gene end by 2 bases; junction bases not matched to a gene: 3. In DNA form, the CDR3 reads TGTGCCAGCAGCCAAGGGGGACTAGCGGTACAAGAGACCCAGTACTTC. Its protein is CASSQGGLAVQETQYF.

The rearrangement uses TRBV7-2 and TRBJ2-3, with no clear D. This CDR3 spans 8 amino acids. Deletions cut 9 bases from V and 8 bases from J, with 3 bases between. The germline V gene encodes CDR1 SGHTA and CDR2 FQGNSA. CDR3 protein: CASGTQYF. The CDR3 region has the DNA TGTGCCAGTGGTACGCAGTATTTT.

V and J are TRBV7-9 and TRBJ1-3, with TRBD1 as a possible D gene (5 bases). Between the trimmed V and J ends, which lost 5 bases and 10 bases, there was a span of 12 bases. Germline V gives CDR1 SEHNR, CDR2 FQNEAQ (reference sequence). The CDR3 has 12 residues. The chain's CDR3 is CASSHNTGTIYF. CDR3 DNA: TGTGCCAGCAGCCATAACACAGGAACCATATATTTT.

The V call is TRBV15, the J call TRBJ2-1; 7 bases line up with TRBD2. The CDR3 consists of 15 residues. The V and J ends lost 3 bases and 6 bases, in that order; junction bases with no gene match: 8. Germline loops: CDR1 LNHNV, CDR2 YYDKDF (reference sequence). CDR3 DNA: TGTGCCACCAGCAGGGGAGGGGACTTGGGCAATGAGCAGTTCTTC. It translates to CATSRGGDLGNEQFF.

V is TRBV4-3 and J is TRBJ1-5, with no clear D. V was trimmed by 1 base and J by 7 bases, leaving 8 bases between them. Germline lookup yields CDR1 LGHNA and CDR2 YSLEER. This CDR3 is built from 13 residues. The CDR3 DNA reads TGCGCCAGCAGCCAAGCACTGGGACAGCCCCAGCATTTT. It translates to CASSQALGQPQHF.

This clonotype was seen a few times. J is TRBJ1-5 and V is TRBV18; TRBD1 is a possible D gene (6 bases). Germline V CDR1 and CDR2: KGHSH, LQKENI. The germline V and J ends were trimmed by 2 bases and 6 bases, with 17 bases remaining between them. The CDR3 is 16 residues long. This CDR3 is CASSPGWGATGQPQHF. In nucleotides, the CDR3 is TGTGCCAGCTCACCAGGTTGGGGGGCAACGGGTCAGCCCCAGCATTTT.